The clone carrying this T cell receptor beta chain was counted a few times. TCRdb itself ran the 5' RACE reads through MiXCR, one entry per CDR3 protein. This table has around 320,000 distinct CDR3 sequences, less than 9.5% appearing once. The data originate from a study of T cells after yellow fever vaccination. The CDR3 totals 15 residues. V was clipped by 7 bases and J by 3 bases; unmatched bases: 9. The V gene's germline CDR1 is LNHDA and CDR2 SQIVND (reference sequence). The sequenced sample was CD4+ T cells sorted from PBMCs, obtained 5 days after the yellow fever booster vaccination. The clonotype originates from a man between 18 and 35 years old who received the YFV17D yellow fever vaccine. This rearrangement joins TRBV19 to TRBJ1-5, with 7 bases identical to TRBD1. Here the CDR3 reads CASTQSGQPNQPQHF. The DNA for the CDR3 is TGTGCCAGTACCCAATCGGGACAGCCCAATCAGCCCCAGCATTTT.